One sample yielded the 25 T cell receptor beta chains listed below, sequenced in a study of T cells in Graves' hyperthyroidism and ophthalmopathy. Amplification of TCR beta CDR3 regions was performed using RNA transcripts as template. During a first-round RT-PCR of the TCR CDR3, the HTBI primer set was used. TCRdb reanalysed the multiplex PCR reads using MiXCR and keeps one entry per CDR3 protein. The table records roughly 740,000 distinct CDR3 sequences, about 15% of them present only once. Sequencing was carried out using blood. The receptors come from a man aged 18 to 29 with Graves' hyperthyroidism.

About this clonotype itself: A much larger clone lies a single base off, so this may be a read error. The DNA for the CDR3 is TGTGCCAGCAGTTTAGCCGGCGCATTCTACGAGCAGTACTTC. Amino acids: CASSLAGAFYEQYF. The rearrangement uses TRBV27 and TRBJ2-7; D remains ambiguous. The ends were cut back, 2 bases at V and 3 bases at J, with 11 bases in the middle. The CDR3 covers 14 residues. From germline, CDR1 is MNHEY and CDR2 SMNVEV (reference sequence).

This clonotype occurred a few times. The gene calls are TRBV20-1 and TRBJ2-2, with D perhaps TRBD2 (6 bases). Germline CDR1 is DFQATT and CDR2 is SNEGSKA (reference sequence). The V and J ends lost 5 bases and 0 bases respectively, with 10 bases between them. The CDR3 runs 14 residues. The CDR3 DNA follows: TGCAGTGCTTCCGGGAGACCGAACACCGGGGAGCTGTTTTTT. It encodes CSASGRPNTGELFF.

V gene TRBV5-1 combines with J gene TRBJ2-5; D is uncertain. Deletions cut 0 bases from V and 4 bases from J, with 13 bases between. Germline loops: CDR1 SGHRS, CDR2 YFSETQ. This CDR3 comprises 15 residues. The CDR3 DNA reads as TGCGCCAGCAGCTTGGCCGGGTGGGATACAGAGACCCAGTACTTC. Protein product: CASSLAGWDTETQYF.

This clonotype was seen a handful of times. V and J are TRBV6-1 and TRBJ1-5; TRBD1 matches at 10 bases. This CDR3 is 18 amino acids long. The V segment lost 3 bases and the J segment 3 bases; nucleotides outside the gene matches: 11. CDR1 MNHNS and CDR2 SASEGT come from the germline V gene. CDR3 residues: CASSDRLGQGVINQPQHF. The CDR3 DNA sequence: TGTGCCAGCAGTGATAGACTTGGACAGGGGGTTATCAATCAGCCCCAGCATTTT.

The V gene is TRBV5-8, the J gene TRBJ2-3; possibly TRBD1 for D (5 bases). The CDR3 extends over 15 amino acids. V was trimmed by 3 bases and J by 4 bases, leaving 15 bases between them. CDR1 and CDR2 (germline): SGHTS, YDEGEE. In nucleotides, the CDR3 is TGTGCCAGCAGCTCCCTGACAGAAACAGCAGATACGCAGTATTTT. This sequence encodes CASSSLTETADTQYF.

This clonotype was seen a few times. The chain links TRBV3-1 to TRBJ2-5; 9 bases agree with TRBD1. CDR3 length equals 16 residues. With V trimmed by 6 bases and J by 1 base, 9 bases remained unmatched. CDR1 is LGHDT, CDR2 YNNKEL, per germline (reference sequence). CDR3 amino acids: CASSENRGRFQETQYF. CDR3 bases: TGTGCCAGCAGTGAAAACAGGGGGCGCTTCCAAGAGACCCAGTACTTC.

This clonotype has ten or more counts. This sequence joins TRBV30 and TRBJ1-5; no firm D call. Deletions cut 0 bases from V and 6 bases from J, with 12 bases between. CDR3 length: 14 amino acids. Germline V gives CDR1 GTSNPN, CDR2 SVGIG (reference sequence). The CDR3 DNA reads TGTGCCTGGAGTGTAGGCAGTAGGGTTCAGCCCCAGCATTTT. Translating gives CAWSVGSRVQPQHF.

The rearrangement links TRBV18 to TRBJ2-1; TRBD2 matches at 10 bases. CDR3 length equals 16 residues. V lost 2 bases, J lost 6 bases, and 7 bases stayed unmatched. CDR1 and CDR2 from the germline V gene are KGHSH and LQKENI. The CDR3 reads CASSPTLAGARNEQFF. DNA of the CDR3: TGTGCCAGCTCACCAACCCTAGCGGGAGCCCGCAATGAGCAGTTCTTC. The complete variable domain, with remaining parts taken from reference TRBV18 and TRBJ2-1, reads NAGVMQNPRHLVRRRGQEARLRCSPMKGHSHVYWYRQLPEEGLKFMVYLQKENIIDESGMPKERFSAEFPKEGPSILRIQQVVRGDSAAYFCASSPTLAGARNEQFFGPGTRLTVL.

This clonotype was observed a few times. The V call is TRBV4-3, the J call TRBJ1-1; no reliable D call. The CDR3 is 14 amino acids. V was trimmed by 0 bases and J by 4 bases, leaving 9 bases between them. Germline values: CDR1 LGHNA, CDR2 YSLEER. The CDR3 loop is CASSQDGRSTEAFF. The CDR3 DNA is TGCGCCAGCAGCCAAGATGGACGCTCCACTGAAGCTTTCTTT.

This clonotype was detected only a few times. The V gene is TRBV7-9, the J gene TRBJ2-7, with TRBD2 matching 14 bases. CDR3 size: 21 residues. Germline V gene data show CDR1 as SEHNR and CDR2 as FQNEAQ (reference sequence). The ends lost 0 bases at V and 0 bases at J; junction bases unmatched: 13. CDR3 sequence: CASSLAGLGLAGGLFSYEQYF. The CDR3 coding sequence is TGTGCCAGCAGCTTAGCAGGGCTAGGACTAGCGGGAGGCTTATTCTCCTACGAGCAGTACTTC.

This clonotype was detected only a few times. The chain uses TRBV6-6 and TRBJ2-2; no definite D call. The CDR3 is 13 residues long. Trimming removed 2 bases at V and 6 bases at J, with 7 bases between. Germline V lookup: CDR1 MNHNY, CDR2 SVGAGI (reference sequence). In DNA, the CDR3 is TGTGCCAGCAGTTACCCAGAGGCCGGGGAGCTGTTTTTT. Translated: CASSYPEAGELFF.

This sequence joins TRBV20-1 and TRBJ2-2, with a tentative D call TRBD2 (7 bases). CDR1 and CDR2 (germline): DFQATT, SNEGSKA (reference sequence). V shed 2 bases and J shed 6 bases, with 22 bases lying between them. This CDR3 has 17 residues. The CDR3 region has the DNA TGCAGTGCTAGAAATATGAGGGGGGGGACCGGACCCGGGGAGCTGTTTTTT. It translates to CSARNMRGGTGPGELFF.

The gene calls are TRBV5-1 and TRBJ2-5; unclear D gene. Germline lookup yields CDR1 SGHRS and CDR2 YFSETQ. The CDR3 loop spans 15 amino acids. With 1 base removed from V and 1 base from J, the gap between germline ends came to 11 bases. The CDR3 DNA reads as TGCGCCAGCAGCTTGATGGTGGGTTCCCAAGAGACCCAGTACTTC. Its translation is CASSLMVGSQETQYF.

This clonotype was seen a few times. V and J are TRBV6-1 and TRBJ2-3; TRBD2 aligns across 14 bases. In germline, CDR1 is MNHNS, CDR2 SASEGT. There are 16 residues in the CDR3. Unmatched junction bases numbered 8, after V lost 6 bases and J lost 6 bases. Here the CDR3 reads CASSPRTSGRSDTQYF. The CDR3 coding sequence is TGTGCCAGCAGCCCTCGGACTAGCGGGAGGTCCGATACGCAGTATTTT.

This clonotype was detected many times. The chain is built from TRBV20-1 and TRBJ1-1; tentative D call: TRBD1 (5 bases). The germline V gene has CDR1 DFQATT and CDR2 SNEGSKA (reference sequence). The V gene lost 3 bases and the J gene lost 3 bases, with 26 bases spanning the gap. The CDR3 covers 18 residues. The CDR3 DNA follows: TGCAGTGCTAGGGATACGTGGGGGAGTCGGGGGTGGGACACTGAAGCTTTCTTT. This sequence encodes CSARDTWGSRGWDTEAFF.

In this sample, this clonotype turned up a few times. The chain carries TRBV12-3 or TRBV12-4 and TRBJ2-7; D ambiguous. CDR3 size: 13 residues. Trimming shortened V by 5 bases and J by 5 bases, and 13 bases separated the two germline ends. CDR3 sequence (DNA): TGTGCCAGCAGTCTCGTCCGGGCGGACGAGCAGTACTTC. This sequence encodes CASSLVRADEQYF.

The J gene is TRBJ2-5, the V gene TRBV28; D might be TRBD2 (5 bases). CDR1 is MDHEN, CDR2 SYDVKM, per germline. V dropped 5 bases and J dropped 0 bases, with 16 bases sitting between them. The CDR3 loop spans 16 amino acids. The CDR3 spells CASSKMGARDQETQYF. CDR3 coding DNA: TGTGCCAGCAGTAAGATGGGAGCACGGGACCAAGAGACCCAGTACTTC.

This clonotype was counted at least ten times. The chain is built from TRBV2 and TRBJ2-5; TRBD2 might be the D (5 bases). The CDR3 is 14 residues long. Trimming left V 5 bases short and J 1 base short, with 11 bases between. Germline-derived CDR1 and CDR2 are SNHLY and FYNNEI. CDR3 nucleotides: TGTGCCAGCAGTTCGACTACCCCCCAAGAGACCCAGTACTTC. This gives the protein CASSSTTPQETQYF.

This clonotype has ten or more counts. The chain joins TRBV11-2 to TRBJ2-7; D not certain. CDR3 length: 14 residues. Trimming cost V 3 bases and J 0 bases, with 9 bases left between them. Per germline, CDR1 SGHAT and CDR2 FQNNGV. The CDR3 is CASSFGPNSYEQYF. The CDR3 DNA is TGTGCCAGCAGCTTCGGACCCAACTCCTACGAGCAGTACTTC.

This clonotype was found a few times. The CDR3 region is CASRDRGSTGELFF. DNA of the CDR3: TGTGCCAGCAGGGACAGGGGGTCCACCGGGGAGCTGTTTTTT. The chain is built from TRBV6-2 or TRBV6-3 and TRBJ2-2; 10 bases align to TRBD1. Germline trimming cut 6 bases from V and 4 bases from J; bases unmatched to any gene: 2. Germline values: CDR1 MNHEY, CDR2 SVGEGT. The CDR3 is 14 residues long.

The sample holds many counts of this clonotype. V usage is TRBV20-1 and J usage is TRBJ2-3; TRBD2 aligns across 7 bases. The V gene end was trimmed by 5 bases and the J gene end by 2 bases; junction bases not matched to a gene: 7. The CDR3 covers 14 residues. Per germline, CDR1 DFQATT and CDR2 SNEGSKA (reference sequence). CDR3 DNA sequence: TGCAGTGCTCTAGCGGAGATACCCACAGATACGCAGTATTTT. Its protein product is CSALAEIPTDTQYF.

The table lists this clonotype with a few counts. The CDR3 DNA is TGTGCCAGCAGTTACTCCTATGAAGCTTTCTTT. It encodes CASSYSYEAFF. J is TRBJ1-1 and V is TRBV6-2 or TRBV6-3; no clear D gene. V shed 0 bases and J shed 7 bases, with 3 bases lying between them. The CDR3 totals 11 residues. From germline, CDR1 is MNHEY and CDR2 SVGEGT.

This clonotype was observed a few times. The V call is TRBV18, the J call TRBJ1-5; no clear D gene. Germline loops: CDR1 KGHSH, CDR2 LQKENI. CDR3 length: 17 amino acids. The V end was cut by 6 bases, the J end by 0 bases, with 18 bases between. In DNA form, the CDR3 reads TGTGCCAGCTCCCCTACCTTTGGGAGGGATAGCAATCAGCCCCAGCATTTT. It yields the protein CASSPTFGRDSNQPQHF.

This clonotype showed up many times. The rearrangement links TRBV28 to TRBJ1-2; weak D call: TRBD1 (6 bases). From germline, CDR1 is MDHEN and CDR2 SYDVKM. The CDR3 has 14 residues. V lost 5 bases and J 4 bases, leaving 14 bases between the germline ends. This CDR3 is CASSHRGQPYGYTF. As DNA, the CDR3 is TGTGCCAGCAGTCACAGAGGACAGCCCTATGGCTACACCTTC.

The V call is TRBV10-3, the J call TRBJ2-3; possible D gene TRBD1, 6 bases. V lost 9 bases to trimming and J lost 2 bases, with 18 bases between them. CDR1 and CDR2 (germline): ENHRY, SYGVKD. The CDR3 has 15 amino acids. In DNA form, the CDR3 reads TGTGCCATAAAAAGGAGCGGACAGCACACAGATACGCAGTATTTT. This translates into CAIKRSGQHTDTQYF.